The present TCR beta chain was sequenced within a study of blood T cell repertoires in COVID-19. Study-level background: COVID-19 samples, acute and convalescent, were from the United States, Italy and Spain. T cells, B-cell-depleted T cells, or PBMCs provided the cDNA or gDNA that served as material.

Source study methods: Using reference gene primer amplification, nucleated cell counts were estimated. TCRdb keeps only in-frame clones here, not all; method: immunoSEQ multiplex PCR. From that table come the V and J calls and clone size; the DNA was used to work out D and trimming. Among fewer than 75,000 clones listed, nearly 90% were seen once. Germline V CDR1 and CDR2: SGHAT, FQNNGV. The CDR3 has 15 residues. V lost 5 bases to trimming and J lost 2 bases, with 12 bases between them. The sequence was collected from a man aged 55 to 70 with acute or convalescent COVID-19. The sample consisted of peripheral blood. The V gene is TRBV11-2, the J gene TRBJ2-2; D uncertain. The DNA of the CDR3 is TGTGCCAGCAGCCCCCCGCTAGTCAACACCGGGGAGCTGTTTTTT. Its protein is CASSPPLVNTGELFF.